A single sample is the source of the 31 T cell receptor beta chains below, sequenced in a study of T-cell memory formation after mild COVID-19. TCRdb recomputed calls from the 5' RACE reads with MiXCR, one row per CDR3 protein. The table lists fewer than 700,000 distinct CDR3 sequences, roughly 18% of them singletons. The sequenced sample was PBMCs or a T cell subset sorted from them (not recorded which). These receptors were collected from an adult woman who had mild COVID-19 (a few samples of this study predate the infection). Cell type and time point are not known.

Only a few counts were recorded for this clonotype. The chain recombines TRBV9 with TRBJ2-1; D is perhaps TRBD2 (5 bases). Germline loops: CDR1 SGDLS, CDR2 YYNGEE. V was shortened by 3 bases and J by 8 bases, with 9 bases between the two germline ends. The CDR3 is made up of 12 amino acids. CDR3 in DNA: TGTGCCAGCAGCGGGGAGTTAGATGAGCAGTTCTTC. Translating gives CASSGELDEQFF.

The genes are TRBV11-3 and TRBJ1-1, with D unresolved. V was trimmed by 5 bases and J by 8 bases, leaving 9 bases between them. The CDR3 runs to 11 residues. Germline lookup yields CDR1 SGHNT and CDR2 YENEEA. The CDR3 DNA reads TGTGCCAGCAGCAAGACAAGGGAAGCTTTCTTT. As protein: CASSKTREAFF.

V usage is TRBV4-2 and J usage is TRBJ1-2, with 7 bases fitting TRBD1. CDR3 size: 16 residues. J gave up 1 base and V 4 bases, and 9 bases lay outside the gene matches. Germline loops: CDR1 LGHNA, CDR2 YNFKEQ. The CDR3 sequence: CASSPKGQVINYGYTF. In DNA form, the CDR3 reads TGTGCCAGCAGCCCAAAAGGACAGGTTATTAACTATGGCTACACCTTC.

In its sample, this clonotype was seen a few times. This chain connects TRBV7-6 to TRBJ2-7; TRBD1 matches at 8 bases. The germline CDR1 and CDR2 sequences are SGHVS and FNYEAQ. The ends lost 3 bases at V and 0 bases at J; junction bases unmatched: 10. This CDR3 has 17 residues. This CDR3 is CASSLGKDRGSSYEQYF. The CDR3 DNA sequence: TGTGCCAGCAGCTTGGGGAAAGACAGGGGAAGCTCCTACGAGCAGTACTTC.

This clonotype has only a few counts. The V gene is TRBV3-1, the J gene TRBJ1-2, with D possibly TRBD1 on 5 matching bases. Germline V gene data show CDR1 as LGHDT and CDR2 as YNNKEL (reference sequence). V dropped 3 bases and J dropped 6 bases, with 20 bases sitting between them. This CDR3 has 16 amino acids. The CDR3 sequence: CASSQDDRGLSHGYTF. The CDR3 nucleotides read TGTGCCAGCAGCCAGGACGATCGGGGCCTAAGTCATGGCTACACCTTC.

This clonotype came up a few times. The chain links TRBV7-6 to TRBJ2-1; the match to TRBD1 covers 9 bases. V shed 5 bases and J 4 bases; nucleotides not matched to a gene: 9. The CDR3 is 16 residues long. Germline lookup yields CDR1 SGHVS and CDR2 FNYEAQ. The CDR3 sequence: CASSPGRQGVYNEQFF. As DNA, the CDR3 is TGTGCCAGCAGCCCGGGCCGACAGGGGGTTTACAATGAGCAGTTCTTC. Variable domain in full (rest from reference TRBV7-6 and TRBJ2-1): GAGVSQSPRYKVTKRGQDVALRCDPISGHVSLYWYRQALGQGPEFLTYFNYEAQQDKSGLPNDRFSAERPEGSISTLTIQRTEQRDSAMYRCASSPGRQGVYNEQFFGPGTRLTVL.

Only a few counts were recorded for this clonotype. V usage is TRBV10-3 and J usage is TRBJ2-3, with TRBD2 identical over 7 bases. The CDR3 spans 16 residues. V trimming: 5 bases; J trimming: 3 bases; junction bases outside the gene matches: 11. CDR1 and CDR2 (germline): ENHRY, SYGVKD. The CDR3 DNA follows: TGTGCCATCAGTCGGACTAGTCAAGCAGCGACAGATACGCAGTATTTT. Its translation is CAISRTSQAATDTQYF.

There are a few counts of this clonotype. V gene TRBV12-3 or TRBV12-4 combines with J gene TRBJ1-1; TRBD1 aligns across 9 bases. This CDR3 spans 17 amino acids. V trimming: 1 base; J trimming: 3 bases; junction bases outside the gene matches: 9. This CDR3 reads CASSLVLRQGEHTEAFF. The CDR3 DNA follows: TGTGCCAGCAGTTTAGTTTTAAGACAGGGGGAACACACTGAAGCTTTCTTT.

The chain employs TRBV19 and TRBJ2-6, with D possibly TRBD2 on 6 matching bases. Germline V lookup: CDR1 LNHDA, CDR2 SQIVND (reference sequence). There are 15 residues in the CDR3. The V gene lost 4 bases and the J gene lost 4 bases, with 11 bases spanning the gap. The CDR3 nucleotides are TGTGCCAGTAGTACCCGGGGGATCGGGGCCAACGTCCTGACTTTC. It is translated as CASSTRGIGANVLTF.

This clonotype was recorded many times. CDR3 coding DNA: TGTGCCAGCAGCAACCCCCTGACAGGGCGGACTGAAGCTTTCTTT. It yields the protein CASSNPLTGRTEAFF. The chain employs TRBV12-3 or TRBV12-4 and TRBJ1-1; 7 nucleotides agree with TRBD1. Trimming removed 6 bases from V and 5 bases from J; junction bases left unmatched: 12. CDR3 length: 15 residues.

This clonotype showed up just a few times. The chain carries TRBV5-6 and TRBJ1-4; D is undetermined. Germline assignment: CDR1 SGHDT and CDR2 YYEEEE. Trimming shortened V by 6 bases and J by 6 bases, and 12 bases separated the two germline ends. The CDR3 is made up of 13 amino acids. The CDR3 region has the DNA TGTGCCAGCAAGAAGAAGGTTTATGAAAAACTGTTTTTT. Amino acids: CASKKKVYEKLFF. The complete variable domain, with remaining parts taken from reference TRBV5-6 and TRBJ1-4, reads DAGVTQSPTHLIKTRGQQVTLRCSPKSGHDTVSWYQQALGQGPQFIFQYYEEEERQRGNFPDRFSGHQFPNYSSELNVNALLLGDSALYLCASKKKVYEKLFFGSGTQLSVL.

This rearrangement joins TRBV7-2 to TRBJ2-1; a weak D match, TRBD1 (7 bases). Germline loops: CDR1 SGHTA, CDR2 FQGNSA. CDR3 size: 18 residues. Trimming stripped 1 base from V and 9 bases from J, with 25 bases between. The CDR3 here is CASSLVPGGGGGWGEQFF. CDR3 DNA sequence: TGTGCCAGCAGCTTAGTGCCTGGCGGCGGAGGGGGCTGGGGTGAGCAGTTCTTC.

This clonotype has just a few counts. The chain couples TRBV3-1 to TRBJ1-2; perhaps TRBD1 as D (6 bases). In germline, CDR1 is LGHDT, CDR2 YNNKEL (reference sequence). With 0 bases removed from V and 4 bases from J, the gap between germline ends came to 12 bases. This CDR3 comprises 15 residues. Here the CDR3 DNA reads TGTGCCAGCAGCCAAGAGAGTCGGGGGCTCTATGGCTACACCTTC. It specifies CASSQESRGLYGYTF. Full variable domain (outside the CDR3, taken from reference TRBV3-1 and TRBJ1-2): DTAVSQTPKYLVTQMGNDKSIKCEQNLGHDTMYWYKQDSKKFLKIMFSYNNKELIINETVPNRFSPKSPDKAHLNLHINSLELGDSAVYFCASSQESRGLYGYTFGSGTRLTVV.

V is TRBV20-1 and J is TRBJ1-1; TRBD1 is a possible D gene (5 bases). The CDR3 spans 12 residues. Per germline, CDR1 DFQATT and CDR2 SNEGSKA (reference sequence). V was pared by 6 bases and J by 8 bases, with 16 bases between. The CDR3 DNA is TGCAGTGCAAAGGGGTCCCCGAGGGAAGCTTTCTTT. It is translated as CSAKGSPREAFF.

This clonotype was seen only a few times. This chain joins TRBV25-1 and TRBJ2-1; weak D call: TRBD1 (5 bases). The CDR3 has 13 amino acids. V dropped 1 base and J dropped 9 bases, with 10 bases sitting between them. The germline CDR1 and CDR2 sequences are MGHDK and SYGVNS. The CDR3 DNA follows: TGTGCCAGCAGTGAATTCGGACAACCTGAGCAGTTCTTC. Amino acid sequence: CASSEFGQPEQFF.

The J gene is TRBJ2-5, the V gene TRBV28; a weak D match, TRBD1 (6 bases). The V gene lost 6 bases and the J gene lost 3 bases, with 11 bases spanning the gap. The CDR3 covers 13 residues. CDR1 is MDHEN, CDR2 SYDVKM, per germline. The CDR3 region has the DNA TGTGCCAGCAGGCCACAGGGAAAAGAGACCCAGTACTTC. Translation gives CASRPQGKETQYF.

The table lists this clonotype with a count of one. The chain is built from TRBV24-1 and TRBJ2-2; TRBD1 is a possible D gene (6 bases). The CDR3 has 16 residues. Trimming stripped 3 bases from V and 0 bases from J, with 10 bases between. Germline CDR1 is KGHDR and CDR2 is SFDVKD. The CDR3, as DNA: TGTGCCACCAGTGATCCGGACAGCACGAACACCGGGGAGCTGTTTTTT. Translation gives CATSDPDSTNTGELFF.

This clonotype occurred a few times. V is TRBV27 and J is TRBJ2-3; possibly TRBD2 for D (6 bases). CDR1 MNHEY and CDR2 SMNVEV come from the germline V gene (reference sequence). The CDR3 covers 14 residues. Trimming left V 2 bases short and J 6 bases short, with 12 bases between. Here the CDR3 DNA reads TGTGCCAGCAGTTTACGTCAGAGCGGGGATACGCAGTATTTT. This encodes CASSLRQSGDTQYF.

This clonotype was detected only a few times. The V and J genes are TRBV20-1 and TRBJ2-3; TRBD1 aligns across 8 bases. CDR3 size: 14 residues. Losses at the gene ends were 0 bases for V and 6 bases for J; bases not matched to a gene: 5. In germline, CDR1 is DFQATT, CDR2 SNEGSKA (reference sequence). The CDR3 loop is CSARDRGRWDTQYF. DNA for the CDR3: TGCAGTGCTAGAGACAGGGGGCGCTGGGATACGCAGTATTTT.

The chain links TRBV7-6 to TRBJ1-1, with 7 nucleotides matching TRBD1. V lost 1 base to trimming and J lost 1 base; unmatched junction nucleotides: 6. Germline V gives CDR1 SGHVS, CDR2 FNYEAQ. CDR3 size: 16 residues. The CDR3 spells CASSLGQGGGNTEAFF. CDR3 DNA: TGTGCCAGCAGCTTAGGACAGGGAGGCGGGAACACTGAAGCTTTCTTT.

The chain has TRBV7-9 and TRBJ2-5; TRBD1 agrees at 8 bases. The CDR3 runs to 16 residues. Germline trimming cut 5 bases from V and 1 base from J; bases unmatched to any gene: 9. Looked up from germline, CDR1 is SEHNR and CDR2 is FQNEAQ (reference sequence). The chain's CDR3 is CASSADREKRQETQYF. DNA for the CDR3: TGTGCCAGCAGCGCGGACAGGGAGAAACGCCAAGAGACCCAGTACTTC.

This sequence joins TRBV12-3 or TRBV12-4 and TRBJ2-2; D ambiguous. V dropped 5 bases and J dropped 8 bases, with 15 bases sitting between them. This CDR3 has 14 amino acids. Written as DNA, the CDR3 is TGTGCCAGCAGTGGTCTATTTAGGGCTGGGGAGCTGTTTTTT. Translation gives CASSGLFRAGELFF.

This clonotype was recorded a few times. This chain uses TRBV4-1 with TRBJ1-5; D gene uncertain. V lost 1 base and J lost 0, with 13 bases in between. Germline V gene data show CDR1 as MGHRA and CDR2 as YSYEKL. This CDR3 is 17 amino acids long. CDR3 in DNA: TGCGCCAGCAGCCAAGCCGGAGGTGGGAATAGCAATCAGCCCCAGCATTTT. Translation gives CASSQAGGGNSNQPQHF.

V gene TRBV11-1 combines with J gene TRBJ2-7; D uncertain. Trimming took off 4 bases at V and 5 bases at J, with 24 bases between the two ends. From germline, CDR1 is SGHAT and CDR2 FQDESV (reference sequence). This CDR3 has 17 amino acids. Written as DNA, the CDR3 is TGTGCCAGCAGCTCTCAAAGGTTTGGCCGAAAAGAAAACGAGCAGTACTTC. This translates into CASSSQRFGRKENEQYF.

This chain uses TRBV20-1 with TRBJ1-2; D is unresolved. The CDR3 runs 13 residues. Trimming pared 3 bases from V and 4 bases from J, leaving 12 bases between. Germline CDR1 is DFQATT and CDR2 is SNEGSKA (reference sequence). The CDR3 loop is CSASEDGIYGYTF. CDR3 DNA sequence: TGCAGTGCTAGCGAGGACGGAATCTATGGCTACACCTTC.

This clonotype was seen many times. V and J are TRBV12-3 or TRBV12-4 and TRBJ1-2; D unclear. V shed 1 base and J shed 8 bases, with 14 bases lying between them. This CDR3 has 14 amino acids. In DNA form, the CDR3 reads TGTGCCAGCAGTTTAGATCCAGGAACTGGGGGCTACACCTTC. It specifies CASSLDPGTGGYTF.

Details on this clonotype: Germline and junction disagree at one end, which may indicate a read error. The V and J genes are TRBV7-7 and TRBJ2-3; TRBD2 aligns across 13 bases. Germline values: CDR1 SSHAT, CDR2 FNYEAQ (reference sequence). The CDR3 length is 15 residues. The CDR3 is CASSKTSGRSDTQYF. The CDR3 DNA reads TGTGCTAGCAGCAAGACTAGCGGGAGGTCAGATACGCAGTATTTT.

This clonotype turned up a few times. V gene TRBV2 combines with J gene TRBJ1-6, with D possibly being TRBD1 (5 bases). Germline V lookup: CDR1 SNHLY, CDR2 FYNNEI. V was trimmed by 1 base and J by 9 bases, leaving 16 bases between them. CDR3 length: 16 residues. CDR3 bases: TGTGCCAGCAGTGAAGAGTCAGGGAAACTGGGTTCACCCCTCCACTTT. It codes for CASSEESGKLGSPLHF.

This clonotype has just one count. The rearrangement links TRBV7-8 to TRBJ1-2, with D perhaps TRBD1 (5 bases). The CDR3 length is 16 residues. With 2 bases removed from V and 3 bases from J, the gap between germline ends came to 16 bases. In germline, CDR1 is SGHVS, CDR2 FQNEAQ. The CDR3 sequence is CASSLPRDGVDYGYTF. CDR3 bases: TGTGCCAGCAGCTTACCCCGGGACGGAGTCGACTATGGCTACACCTTC.

This clonotype was found many times. One end of the junction is discordant with germline, which a read error may explain. The chain links TRBV27 to TRBJ2-1; D could derive from TRBD1 or TRBD2 (6 bases each). From germline, CDR1 is MNHEY and CDR2 SMNVEV (reference sequence). The CDR3 contains 12 residues. The CDR3: CASSSSGAREVF. CDR3 nucleotide sequence: TGTGCCAGCAGTAGCTCAGGGGCAAGGGAGGTCTTC.

This chain joins TRBV12-3 or TRBV12-4 and TRBJ2-2; TRBD2 might be the D (6 bases). This CDR3 has 15 amino acids. The germline V and J ends were trimmed by 11 bases and 7 bases, with 23 bases remaining between them. The CDR3 nucleotides are TGTGCCGGGGGGTATTCGGTGAGAGGGTTCGGGGAGCTGTTTTTT. It is translated as CAGGYSVRGFGELFF.